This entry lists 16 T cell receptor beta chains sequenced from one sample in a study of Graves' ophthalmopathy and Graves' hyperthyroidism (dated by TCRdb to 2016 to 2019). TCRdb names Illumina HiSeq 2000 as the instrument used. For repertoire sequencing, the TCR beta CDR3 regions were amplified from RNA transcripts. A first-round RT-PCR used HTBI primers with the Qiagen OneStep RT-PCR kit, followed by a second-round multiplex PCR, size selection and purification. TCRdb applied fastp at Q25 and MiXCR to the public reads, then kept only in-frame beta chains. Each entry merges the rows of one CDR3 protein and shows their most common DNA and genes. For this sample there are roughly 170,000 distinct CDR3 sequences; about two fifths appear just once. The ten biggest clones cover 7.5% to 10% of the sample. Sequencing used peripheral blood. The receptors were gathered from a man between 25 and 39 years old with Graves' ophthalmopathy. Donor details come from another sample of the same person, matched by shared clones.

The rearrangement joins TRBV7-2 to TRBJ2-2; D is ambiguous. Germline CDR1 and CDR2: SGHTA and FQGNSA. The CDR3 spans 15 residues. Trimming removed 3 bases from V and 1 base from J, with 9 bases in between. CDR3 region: CASSLERGNTGELFF. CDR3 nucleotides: TGTGCCAGCAGCTTGGAGCGCGGGAACACCGGGGAGCTGTTTTTT.

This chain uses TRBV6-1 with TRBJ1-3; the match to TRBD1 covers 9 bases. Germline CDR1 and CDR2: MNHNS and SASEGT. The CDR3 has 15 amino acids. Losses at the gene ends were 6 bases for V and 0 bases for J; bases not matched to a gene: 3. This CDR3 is CASRAGQGSGNTIYF. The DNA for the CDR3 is TGTGCCAGCAGGGCGGGACAGGGCTCTGGAAACACCATATATTTT.

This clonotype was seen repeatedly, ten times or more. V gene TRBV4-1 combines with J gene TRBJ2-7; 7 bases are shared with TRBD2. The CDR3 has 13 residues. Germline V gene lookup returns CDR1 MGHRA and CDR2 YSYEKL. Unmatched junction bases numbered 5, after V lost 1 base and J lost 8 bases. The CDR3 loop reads CASSQVGTTKQYF. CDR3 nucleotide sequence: TGCGCCAGCAGCCAAGTGGGGACTACTAAGCAGTACTTC.

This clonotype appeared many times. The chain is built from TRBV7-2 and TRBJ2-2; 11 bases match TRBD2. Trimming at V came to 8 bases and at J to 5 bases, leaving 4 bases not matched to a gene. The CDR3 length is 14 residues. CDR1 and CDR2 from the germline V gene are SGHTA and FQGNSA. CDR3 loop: CASGTSGKTGELFF. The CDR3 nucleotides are TGTGCCAGCGGGACTAGCGGAAAGACCGGGGAGCTGTTTTTT. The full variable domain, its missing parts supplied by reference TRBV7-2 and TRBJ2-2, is GAGVSQSPSNKVTEKGKDVELRCDPISGHTALYWYRQSLGQGLEFLIYFQGNSAPDKSGLPSDRFSAERTGGSVSTLTIQRTQQEDSAVYLCASGTSGKTGELFFGEGSRLTVL.

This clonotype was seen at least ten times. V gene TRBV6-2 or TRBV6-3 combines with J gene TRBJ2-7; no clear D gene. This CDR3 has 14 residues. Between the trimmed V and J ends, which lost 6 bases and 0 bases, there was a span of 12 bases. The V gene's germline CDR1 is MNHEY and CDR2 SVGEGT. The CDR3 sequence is CASSPLFDSYEQYF. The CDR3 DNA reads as TGTGCCAGCAGCCCCCTGTTTGACTCCTACGAGCAGTACTTC.

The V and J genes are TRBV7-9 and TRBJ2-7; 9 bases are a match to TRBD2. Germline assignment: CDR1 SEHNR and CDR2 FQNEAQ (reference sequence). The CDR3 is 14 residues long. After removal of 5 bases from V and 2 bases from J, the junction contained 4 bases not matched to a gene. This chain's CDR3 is CASSPRTSAYEQYF. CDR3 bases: TGTGCCAGCAGCCCTAGGACTAGCGCCTACGAGCAGTACTTC. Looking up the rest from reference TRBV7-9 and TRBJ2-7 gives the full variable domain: DTGVSQNPRHKITKRGQNVTFRCDPISEHNRLYWYRQTLGQGPEFLTYFQNEAQLEKSRLLSDRFSAERPKGSFSTLEIQRTEQGDSAMYLCASSPRTSAYEQYFGPGTRLTVT.

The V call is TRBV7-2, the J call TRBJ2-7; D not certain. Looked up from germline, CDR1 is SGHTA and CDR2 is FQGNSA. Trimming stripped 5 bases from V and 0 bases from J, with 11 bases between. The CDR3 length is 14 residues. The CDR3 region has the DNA TGTGCCAGCAGCCCCCGTTCCAGCTCCTACGAGCAGTACTTC. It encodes CASSPRSSSYEQYF.

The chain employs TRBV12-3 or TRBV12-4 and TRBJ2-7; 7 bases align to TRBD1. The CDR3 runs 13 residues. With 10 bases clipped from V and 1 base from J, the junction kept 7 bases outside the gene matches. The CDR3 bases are TGTGCCACAACTAAGACAGGGTCCTACGAGCAGTACTTC. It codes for CATTKTGSYEQYF.

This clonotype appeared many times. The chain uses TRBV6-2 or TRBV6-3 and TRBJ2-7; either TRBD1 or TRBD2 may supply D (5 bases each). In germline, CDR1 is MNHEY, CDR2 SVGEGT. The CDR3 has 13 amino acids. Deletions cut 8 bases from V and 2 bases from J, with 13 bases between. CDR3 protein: CASGPGRPYEQYF. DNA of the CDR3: TGTGCCAGCGGCCCGGGACGGCCCTACGAGCAGTACTTC.

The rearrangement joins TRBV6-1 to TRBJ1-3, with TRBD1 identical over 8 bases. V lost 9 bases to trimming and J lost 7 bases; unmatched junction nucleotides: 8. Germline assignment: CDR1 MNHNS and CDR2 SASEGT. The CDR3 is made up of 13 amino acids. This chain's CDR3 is CARGGTGGNTIYF. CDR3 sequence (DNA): TGTGCCAGGGGTGGGACAGGAGGGAACACCATATATTTT.

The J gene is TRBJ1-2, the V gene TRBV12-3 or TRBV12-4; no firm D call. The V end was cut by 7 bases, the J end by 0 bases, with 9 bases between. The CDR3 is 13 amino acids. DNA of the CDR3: TGTGCCAGCACCTTGGGGACTAACTATGGCTACACCTTC. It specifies CASTLGTNYGYTF.

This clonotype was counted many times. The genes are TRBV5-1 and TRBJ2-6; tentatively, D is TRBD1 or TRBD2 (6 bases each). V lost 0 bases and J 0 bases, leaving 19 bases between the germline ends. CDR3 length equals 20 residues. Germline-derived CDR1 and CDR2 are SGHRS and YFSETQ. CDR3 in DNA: TGCGCCAGCAGCTTGGACCCCCGAGGGGGGACCACCTCTGGGGCCAACGTCCTGACTTTC. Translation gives CASSLDPRGGTTSGANVLTF.

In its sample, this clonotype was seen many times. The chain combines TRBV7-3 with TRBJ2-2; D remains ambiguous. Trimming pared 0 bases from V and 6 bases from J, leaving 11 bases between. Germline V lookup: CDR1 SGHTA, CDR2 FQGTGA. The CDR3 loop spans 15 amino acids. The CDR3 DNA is TGTGCCAGCAGCTTAACCCCCGAGCCCCCCGGGGAGCTGTTTTTT. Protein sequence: CASSLTPEPPGELFF.

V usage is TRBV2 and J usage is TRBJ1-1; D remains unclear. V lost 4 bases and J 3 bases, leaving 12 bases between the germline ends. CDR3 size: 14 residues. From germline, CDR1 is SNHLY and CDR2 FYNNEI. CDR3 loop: CASSVEARDTEAFF. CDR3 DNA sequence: TGTGCCAGCAGTGTGGAGGCGAGGGACACTGAAGCTTTCTTT.

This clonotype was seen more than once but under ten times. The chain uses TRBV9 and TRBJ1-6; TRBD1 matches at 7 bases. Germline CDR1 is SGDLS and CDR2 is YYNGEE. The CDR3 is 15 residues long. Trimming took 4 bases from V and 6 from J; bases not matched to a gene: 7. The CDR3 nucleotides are TGTGCCAGCAGCAGCCAGGGGGGGAGTAATTCACCCCTCCACTTT. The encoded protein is CASSSQGGSNSPLHF.

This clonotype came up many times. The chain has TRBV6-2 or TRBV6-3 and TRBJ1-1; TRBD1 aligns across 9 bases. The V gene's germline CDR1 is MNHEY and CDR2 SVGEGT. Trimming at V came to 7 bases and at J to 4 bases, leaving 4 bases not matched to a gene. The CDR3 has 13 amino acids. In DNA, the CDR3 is TGTGCCAGCATCCTACAGGGGGCCACTGAAGCTTTCTTT. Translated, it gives CASILQGATEAFF.